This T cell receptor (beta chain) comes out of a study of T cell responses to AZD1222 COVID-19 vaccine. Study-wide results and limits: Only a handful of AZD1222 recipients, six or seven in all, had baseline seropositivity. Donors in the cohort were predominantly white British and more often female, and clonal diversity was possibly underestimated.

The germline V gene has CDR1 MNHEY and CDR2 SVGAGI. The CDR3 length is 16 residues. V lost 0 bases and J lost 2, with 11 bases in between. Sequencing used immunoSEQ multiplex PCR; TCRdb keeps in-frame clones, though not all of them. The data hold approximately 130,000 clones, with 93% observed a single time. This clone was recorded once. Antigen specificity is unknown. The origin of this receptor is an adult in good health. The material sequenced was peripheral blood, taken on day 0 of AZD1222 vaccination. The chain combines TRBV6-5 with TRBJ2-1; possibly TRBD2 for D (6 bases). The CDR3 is CASSYSSSETYNEQFF. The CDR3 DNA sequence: TGTGCCAGCAGTTACTCTTCTAGCGAGACCTACAATGAGCAGTTCTTC.